The 9 T cell receptor beta chains below come from one sample, sequenced in a study of T-cell memory formation after mild COVID-19. Each CDR3 protein is one row after TCRdb ran MiXCR on the 5' RACE reads. This table has under 450,000 distinct CDR3 sequences, under 15% appearing once. The sample consisted of PBMCs or a T cell subset sorted from them (not recorded which). These receptors all stem from a man aged 18 to 29 who had mild COVID-19 (a few samples of this study predate the infection). Cell type and time point are not known.

The V gene is TRBV7-2, the J gene TRBJ2-5; 10 positions agree with TRBD2. Per germline, CDR1 SGHTA and CDR2 FQGNSA. CDR3 length: 16 amino acids. V shed 5 bases and J 4 bases; nucleotides not matched to a gene: 10. This chain's CDR3 is CASSQRGGRMGETQYF. The CDR3 DNA is TGTGCCAGCAGCCAGCGGGGGGGCCGTATGGGAGAGACCCAGTACTTC.

This clonotype was observed a handful of times. V gene TRBV10-3 combines with J gene TRBJ1-1, with D possibly being TRBD1 (6 bases). Germline loops: CDR1 ENHRY, CDR2 SYGVKD. The CDR3 sequence is 16 residues long. The ends were cut back, 7 bases at V and 0 bases at J, with 18 bases in the middle. The CDR3 coding sequence is TGTGCCATCAAAAAGGAACTGACAGGCATGAACACTGAAGCTTTCTTT. Translating gives CAIKKELTGMNTEAFF.

The chain employs TRBV28 and TRBJ2-5; 8 bases map to TRBD2. Unmatched junction bases numbered 3, after V lost 2 bases and J lost 4 bases. In germline, CDR1 is MDHEN, CDR2 SYDVKM. The CDR3 length is 14 residues. The CDR3 spells CASSLRSGGETQYF. The CDR3 DNA reads as TGTGCCAGCAGTTTAAGAAGCGGGGGAGAGACCCAGTACTTC.

This sequence joins TRBV20-1 and TRBJ2-5, with D possibly matching TRBD1 (6 bases). The V gene lost 6 bases and the J gene lost 5 bases, with 16 bases spanning the gap. Germline V gene sequence: CDR1 DFQATT, CDR2 SNEGSKA (reference sequence). The CDR3 consists of 13 residues. The CDR3 nucleotides are TGCAGTGCGTGGACCCTTAGGGGGGAGACCCAGTACTTC. It specifies CSAWTLRGETQYF.

The chain links TRBV29-1 to TRBJ2-3; 7 nucleotides agree with TRBD1. The CDR3 is 14 amino acids. CDR1 is SQVTM and CDR2 is ANQGSEA in the germline V gene. V shed 7 bases and J 1 base; nucleotides not matched to a gene: 8. The CDR3 reads CSASTGAGTDTQYF. The DNA for the CDR3 is TGCAGCGCATCAACAGGGGCTGGCACAGATACGCAGTATTTT.

This clonotype was detected a few times. The chain is built from TRBV6-8 and TRBJ2-7, with 7 bases matching TRBD1. The CDR3 has 12 residues. With 6 bases clipped from V and 4 bases from J, the junction kept 3 bases outside the gene matches. Germline values: CDR1 MNHGY, CDR2 SAAAGT. The CDR3 nucleotides read TGTGCCAGCAGCGCCAGGGGGTACGAGCAGTACGTC. As protein: CASSARGYEQYV.

There are a few counts of this clonotype. The chain employs TRBV12-3 or TRBV12-4 and TRBJ1-4; TRBD1 aligns across 11 bases. With 6 bases clipped from V and 7 bases from J, the junction kept 10 bases outside the gene matches. The CDR3 runs to 16 residues. The CDR3 protein is CASSPRTGGVGEKLFF. CDR3 bases: TGTGCCAGCAGCCCCCGGACAGGGGGCGTCGGTGAAAAACTGTTTTTT.

In DNA form, the CDR3 reads TGCGCCAGCAGCTTCATTCCCGGGGACGGGGAAGAGACCCAGTACTTC. This codes for CASSFIPGDGEETQYF. The V and J genes are TRBV5-1 and TRBJ2-5; either TRBD1 or TRBD2 may fit D (5 bases each). V lost 2 bases and J 3 bases, leaving 17 bases between the germline ends. CDR3 length equals 16 residues. CDR1 is SGHRS and CDR2 is YFSETQ in the germline V gene. The full variable domain, in which reference TRBV5-1 and TRBJ2-5 provide the parts outside the CDR3, is KAGVTQTPRYLIKTRGQQVTLSCSPISGHRSVSWYQQTPGQGLQFLFEYFSETQRNKGNFPGRFSGRQFSNSRSEMNVSTLELGDSALYLCASSFIPGDGEETQYFGPGTRLLVL.

This chain joins TRBV7-2 and TRBJ2-3; no definite D call. Per germline, CDR1 SGHTA and CDR2 FQGNSA. Trimming removed 1 base at V and 4 bases at J, with 9 bases between. This CDR3 is built from 14 residues. The CDR3 spells CASSLGPVADTQYF. DNA for the CDR3: TGTGCCAGCAGCTTAGGCCCTGTTGCAGATACGCAGTATTTT.